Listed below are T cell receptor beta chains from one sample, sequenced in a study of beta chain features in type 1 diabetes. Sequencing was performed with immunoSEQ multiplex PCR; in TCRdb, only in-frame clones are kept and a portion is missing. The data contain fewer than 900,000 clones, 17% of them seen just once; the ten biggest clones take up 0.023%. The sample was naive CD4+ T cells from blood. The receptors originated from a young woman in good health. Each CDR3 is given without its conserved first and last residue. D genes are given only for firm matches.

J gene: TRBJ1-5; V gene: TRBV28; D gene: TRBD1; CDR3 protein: ASSQTGGGGQPQH
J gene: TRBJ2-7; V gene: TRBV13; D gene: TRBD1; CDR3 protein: ASSPPRQGAYEQY
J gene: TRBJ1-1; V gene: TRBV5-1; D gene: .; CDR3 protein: ASSAGGTEAF
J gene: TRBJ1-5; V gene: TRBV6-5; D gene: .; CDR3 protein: ASSYRGNQPQH
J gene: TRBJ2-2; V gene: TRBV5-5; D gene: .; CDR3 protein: ASSGQYTGELF
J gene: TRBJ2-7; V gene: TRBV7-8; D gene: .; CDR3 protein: ASSGRTFSYEQY
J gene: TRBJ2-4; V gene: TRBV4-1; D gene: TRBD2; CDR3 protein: ASSAVAGVGNIQY
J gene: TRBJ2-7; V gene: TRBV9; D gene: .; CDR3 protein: ASSVVADSYEQY
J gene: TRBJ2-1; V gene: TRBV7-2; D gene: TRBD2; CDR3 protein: ASSQTSGPNEQF
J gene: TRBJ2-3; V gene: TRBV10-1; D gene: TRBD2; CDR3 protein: ASSGTSGRARTDTQY
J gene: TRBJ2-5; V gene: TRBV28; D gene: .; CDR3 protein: ASSSGPQETQY
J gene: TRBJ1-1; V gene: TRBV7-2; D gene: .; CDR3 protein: ASSIGSLTGEAF
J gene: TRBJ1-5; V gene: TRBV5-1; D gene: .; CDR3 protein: ASSLDGAGNQPQH
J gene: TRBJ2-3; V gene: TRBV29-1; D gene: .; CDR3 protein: SVEQSTDTQY
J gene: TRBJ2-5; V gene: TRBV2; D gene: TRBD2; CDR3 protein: ASSETAGGGETQY
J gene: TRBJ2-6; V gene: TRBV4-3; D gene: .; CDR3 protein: ASSQGGQGLSGANVLT
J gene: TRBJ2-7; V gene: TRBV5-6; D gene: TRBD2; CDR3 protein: ASGSGSGEQY
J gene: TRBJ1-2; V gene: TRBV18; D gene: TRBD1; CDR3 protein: ASSPDRAYGYT
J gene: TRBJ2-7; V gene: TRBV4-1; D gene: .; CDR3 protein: ASSQDLKRSVVSYEQY
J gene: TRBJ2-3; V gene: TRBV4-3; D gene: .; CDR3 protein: ASSQDRISDTQY
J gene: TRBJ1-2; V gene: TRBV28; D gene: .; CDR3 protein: ASSFGRGLGGYT
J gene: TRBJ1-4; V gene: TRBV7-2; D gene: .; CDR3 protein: ASTLDYSAYEKLF
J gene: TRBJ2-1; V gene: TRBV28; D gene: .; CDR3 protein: ASSSVTQYGYNEQF
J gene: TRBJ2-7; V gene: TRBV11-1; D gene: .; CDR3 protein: ASSRSSGIQWEQY
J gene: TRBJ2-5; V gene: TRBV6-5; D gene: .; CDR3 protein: ASRMNMRETQY
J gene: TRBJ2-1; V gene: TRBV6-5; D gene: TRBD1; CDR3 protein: ASSRRDRYNEQF